This record concerns one T cell receptor beta chain sequence. Lacking the conserved final phenylalanine or tryptophan, this CDR3 likely reflects a read error. No DNA is shown, since the ends of the CDR3 on it are uncertain; the CDR3 is the one TCRdb lists. In germline, CDR1 is ENHRY, CDR2 SYGVKD. Both ends counted, the CDR3 spans 13 residues. The repertoire was sequenced with immunoSEQ multiplex PCR; TCRdb's copy has only in-frame clones and lacks some. The sample carries about 92,000 clones, 80% recorded once. This record belongs to a study of blood T cell repertoires in COVID-19. As for the study in general: From the United States, Italy and Spain came samples of acute and convalescent COVID-19. PBMCs, B-cell-depleted T cells, or T cells were the source of the cDNA or gDNA that made up the material.

This chain links TRBV10-3 with TRBJ2-3; the table's D call, TRBD1, has no DNA check behind it. Source material: peripheral blood. The sequence derives from an elderly woman with active or convalescent COVID-19. This CDR3 is CAISEWAETGPTI.